The 15 T cell receptor beta chains listed next were all sequenced from one sample in a study of metastatic and nonmetastatic thyroid tumors. There were no patients who had received any treatment before thyroid surgery. TCRdb re-called clones from the PCR reads using MiXCR. The data contain 25,000 to 35,000 clones, around 25% of them singletons. What was sequenced was blood. Receptors originate from a female donor with papillary thyroid cancer or a benign thyroid nodule (not recorded which). Some clones in this sample may be carry-over from other donors' samples.

Within the sample, this clone is medium-sized. The gene calls are TRBV7-2 and TRBJ2-2; D unclear. Germline values: CDR1 SGHTA, CDR2 FQGNSA. There are 14 residues in the CDR3. V was pared by 4 bases and J by 5 bases, with 11 bases between. The CDR3 region is CASSSRVGTGELFF. CDR3 sequence (DNA): TGTGCCAGCAGCTCAAGGGTCGGGACCGGGGAGCTGTTTTTT.

The chain combines TRBV11-2 with TRBJ1-2; D remains ambiguous. This CDR3 spans 18 amino acids. The ends were cut back, 0 bases at V and 2 bases at J, with 19 bases in the middle. Germline V gene data show CDR1 as SGHAT and CDR2 as FQNNGV. CDR3 DNA sequence: TGTGCCAGCAGCTTAGAGCCCTTGGGTCCGTCAAGCAACTATGGCTACACCTTC. Translated, it gives CASSLEPLGPSSNYGYTF.

V usage is TRBV9 and J usage is TRBJ2-7, with D maybe TRBD2 (5 bases). The germline V and J ends were trimmed by 0 bases and 4 bases, with 11 bases remaining between them. Germline CDR1 reads SGDLS; CDR2 reads YYNGEE. The CDR3 consists of 14 residues. The DNA for the CDR3 is TGTGCCAGCAGCGTAGCTGCGGGCGTATACGAGCAGTACTTC. Translation: CASSVAAGVYEQYF. The full variable domain, in which reference TRBV9 and TRBJ2-7 provide the parts outside the CDR3, is DSGVTQTPKHLITATGQRVTLRCSPRSGDLSVYWYQQSLDQGLQFLIQYYNGEERAKGNILERFSAQQFPDLHSELNLSSLELGDSALYFCASSVAAGVYEQYFGPGTRLTVT.

The rearrangement links TRBV2 to TRBJ2-1, with no clear D. This CDR3 spans 15 amino acids. Germline values: CDR1 SNHLY, CDR2 FYNNEI. Trimming removed 6 bases at V and 9 bases at J, with 21 bases between. The CDR3 DNA sequence: TGTGCCAGCAGAGAGAATATCGCCCTTAGCAGTGAGCAGTTCTTC. Protein product: CASRENIALSSEQFF.

Comments on this clone: An end of the junction does not agree with germline; a read error may underlie this. The chain links TRBV20-1 to TRBJ2-1, with D uncertain. Germline CDR1 reads DFQATT; CDR2 reads SNEGSKA (reference sequence). The CDR3 runs to 11 residues. The CDR3 sequence is CSARDARAQFF. The DNA of the CDR3 is TGTAGTGCTAGAGATGCAAGGGCGCAGTTCTTC.

This clone occurred many times. This chain joins TRBV14 and TRBJ2-5; D uncertain. The CDR3 is 13 amino acids. Germline values: CDR1 SGHDN, CDR2 FVKESK. V lost 4 bases and J lost 2, with 8 bases in between. The DNA of the CDR3 is TGTGCCAGCAGCCGCTTCGGGCAAGAGACCCAGTACTTC. It yields the protein CASSRFGQETQYF. The whole variable domain, filled in from reference TRBV14 and TRBJ2-5, reads EAGVTQFPSHSVIEKGQTVTLRCDPISGHDNLYWYRRVMGKEIKFLLHFVKESKQDESGMPNNRFLAERTGGTYSTLKVQPAELEDSGVYFCASSRFGQETQYFGPGTRLLVL.

V and J are TRBV11-1 and TRBJ2-7; 11 nucleotides align to TRBD2. The CDR3 runs to 18 residues. V lost 0 bases and J lost 1; bases outside the gene matches: 8. The germline V gene encodes CDR1 SGHAT and CDR2 FQDESV (reference sequence). The DNA for the CDR3 is TGTGCCAGCAGCTTAGCCGTAGGGACTAGCGGACTATCCTACGAGCAGTACGTC. This codes for CASSLAVGTSGLSYEQYV.

There are many counts of this clone. This sequence joins TRBV11-3 and TRBJ2-3; either TRBD1 or TRBD2 may fit D (5 bases each). The V and J ends lost 6 bases and 2 bases respectively, with 6 bases between them. CDR3 length equals 12 residues. Germline-derived CDR1 and CDR2 are SGHNT and YENEEA. CDR3 in amino acids: CASRGPTDTQYF. Written as DNA, the CDR3 is TGTGCCAGCAGGGGACCCACAGATACGCAGTATTTT.

This clone has a count of ten or more. The chain's CDR3 is CASSTGADAYEQYF. The DNA of the CDR3 is TGTGCCAGCAGCACCGGGGCCGACGCCTACGAGCAGTACTTC. The genes are TRBV7-9 and TRBJ2-7, with D perhaps being TRBD1 or TRBD2 (5 bases each). The CDR3 is 14 residues long. V shed 5 bases and J shed 2 bases, with 13 bases lying between them. CDR1 SEHNR and CDR2 FQNEAQ come from the germline V gene (reference sequence). The whole variable domain, filled in from reference TRBV7-9 and TRBJ2-7, reads DTGVSQNPRHKITKRGQNVTFRCDPISEHNRLYWYRQTLGQGPEFLTYFQNEAQLEKSRLLSDRFSAERPKGSFSTLEIQRTEQGDSAMYLCASSTGADAYEQYFGPGTRLTVT.

This clone has a count of ten or more. This chain connects TRBV3-1 to TRBJ2-3; D is possibly TRBD2 (5 bases). The CDR3 is 16 residues long. Trimming took off 0 bases at V and 11 bases at J, with 21 bases between the two ends. Germline CDR1 reads LGHDT; CDR2 reads YNNKEL (reference sequence). In DNA, the CDR3 is TGTGCCAGCAGCCAAGATTTGGTCGTTCATGGAAGCGGGCAGTATTTT. It is translated as CASSQDLVVHGSGQYF.

This clone was detected ten times or more. This rearrangement joins TRBV10-1 to TRBJ2-3, with TRBD2 matching over 7 bases. Germline V gene sequence: CDR1 WNHNN, CDR2 SYGVQD (reference sequence). This CDR3 contains 13 residues. The V and J ends lost 7 bases and 3 bases, in that order; junction bases with no gene match: 4. CDR3 loop: CASTSGRTDTQYF. CDR3 coding DNA: TGCGCCAGCACTTCCGGGAGGACAGATACGCAGTATTTT.

This clone was seen a single time. The V call is TRBV7-8, the J call TRBJ2-1, with TRBD2 identical over 11 bases. Germline CDR1 SGHVS, CDR2 FQNEAQ. With V trimmed by 1 base and J by 7 bases, 6 bases remained unmatched. CDR3 size: 16 residues. This CDR3 reads CASSLEGTSGQNEQFF. CDR3 bases: TGTGCCAGCAGCTTAGAAGGGACTAGCGGCCAGAATGAGCAGTTCTTC.

This clone is large. The CDR3 DNA reads TGTGCCAGTAGGAACAGGGGCGCGAACACTGAAGCTTTCTTT. Protein product: CASRNRGANTEAFF. The rearrangement joins TRBV19 to TRBJ1-1; 7 nucleotides agree with TRBD1. V lost 6 bases, J lost 1 base, and 5 bases stayed unmatched. Germline V gene sequence: CDR1 LNHDA, CDR2 SQIVND (reference sequence). CDR3 length: 14 residues.

Regarding this clone: Mismatch with germline at one junction end may stem from a read error. The chain recombines TRBV5-6 with TRBJ1-2; D may be TRBD1 (5 bases). Per germline, CDR1 SGHDT and CDR2 YYEEEE. The CDR3 has 12 residues. CDR3 loop: CASRLVGGGYTF. The DNA of the CDR3 is TGTGCCAGCAGATTGGTGGGGGGAGGGTACACCTTC.

The CDR3 DNA reads as TGTGCCAGCAGCGTTGGACAGGTTGGAGAAAAACTGTTTTTT. Protein sequence: CASSVGQVGEKLFF. The chain has TRBV9 and TRBJ1-4; 7 bases match TRBD1. V dropped 2 bases and J dropped 8; count of bases not matched to a gene: 6. Germline V gene lookup returns CDR1 SGDLS and CDR2 YYNGEE. The CDR3 consists of 14 residues. The full variable domain, in which reference TRBV9 and TRBJ1-4 provide the parts outside the CDR3, is DSGVTQTPKHLITATGQRVTLRCSPRSGDLSVYWYQQSLDQGLQFLIQYYNGEERAKGNILERFSAQQFPDLHSELNLSSLELGDSALYFCASSVGQVGEKLFFGSGTQLSVL.